This TCR beta chain came from a study of technical replicates of blood from four donors. Using immunoSEQ multiplex PCR, the repertoire was profiled, and TCRdb retains in-frame clones only, with some absent. The sample gives 60,000 to 85,000 clones, around 97% of which show up once; 0.2% to 0.25% is in the top ten. V dropped 7 bases and J dropped 12; count of bases not matched to a gene: 14. This CDR3 has 15 amino acids. CDR1 is SQVTM and CDR2 is ANQGSEA in the germline V gene. The TCR sequence derives from a human donor in good health. The gene calls are TRBV29-1 and TRBJ2-1, with 14 bases aligning to TRBD2. Sequenced: T cells isolated from PBMCs. The CDR3 here is CSAVFRAGLAGGQFF. CDR3 nucleotide sequence: TGCAGCGCCGTATTCCGGGCAGGACTAGCGGGAGGGCAGTTCTTC.